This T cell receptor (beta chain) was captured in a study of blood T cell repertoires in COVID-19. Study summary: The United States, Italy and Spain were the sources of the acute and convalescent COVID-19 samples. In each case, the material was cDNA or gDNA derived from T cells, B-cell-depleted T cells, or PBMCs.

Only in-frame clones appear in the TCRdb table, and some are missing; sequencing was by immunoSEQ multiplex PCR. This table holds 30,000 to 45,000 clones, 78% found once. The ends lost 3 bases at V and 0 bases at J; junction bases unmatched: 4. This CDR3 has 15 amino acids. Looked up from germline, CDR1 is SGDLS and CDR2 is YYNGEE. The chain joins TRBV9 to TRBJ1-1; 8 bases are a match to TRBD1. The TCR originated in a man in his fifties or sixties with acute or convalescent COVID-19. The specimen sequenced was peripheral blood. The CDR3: CASSGQGRMNTEAFF. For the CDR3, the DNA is TGTGCCAGCAGCGGACAGGGGCGAATGAACACTGAAGCTTTCTTT.